A single sample is the source of the 21 T cell receptor beta chains below, sequenced in a study of OX40 agonist ivuxolimab in advanced cancers. This table comes from immunoSEQ multiplex PCR, and its TCRdb copy is limited to in-frame clones, with some not included. The sample includes 60,000 to 65,000 clones, roughly 89% of them seen just once. The material was CD4+ or CD8+ T cells sorted from blood, obtained in a trial of the OX40 agonist ivuxolimab. The receptors come from an adult with an advanced solid tumor such as melanoma, head and neck, liver or kidney cancer.

This chain connects TRBV6-1 to TRBJ2-7, with TRBD1 as a possible D gene (5 bases). Germline V CDR1 and CDR2: MNHNS, SASEGT. CDR3 length: 13 residues. Trimming took 6 bases from V and 2 from J, leaving 11 bases between them. This CDR3 reads CASRATATYEQYF. CDR3 bases: TGTGCCAGCAGGGCGACAGCCACCTACGAGCAGTACTTC.

The genes are TRBV6-6 and TRBJ2-5; TRBD2 is a possible D gene (7 bases). V was cut by 6 bases and J by 4 bases, with 21 bases left in between. CDR1 is MNHNY, CDR2 SVGAGI, per germline (reference sequence). CDR3 length equals 16 residues. CDR3 in DNA: TGTGCCAGCAGACCCCTCGGGGGGCTTGTCTTAGAGACCCAGTACTTC. This sequence encodes CASRPLGGLVLETQYF.

This rearrangement joins TRBV5-1 to TRBJ2-1, with D possibly TRBD1 on 6 matching bases. The CDR3 length is 13 residues. The V gene's germline CDR1 is SGHRS and CDR2 YFSETQ. V dropped 1 base and J dropped 9 bases, with 11 bases sitting between them. As DNA, the CDR3 is TGCGCCAGCAGCTTGACAGGGTCATTTGAGCAGTTCTTC. Translation: CASSLTGSFEQFF.

The chain carries TRBV27 and TRBJ2-7, with no clear D. The V end lost 8 bases, the J end lost 2 bases, and 13 bases lay between the germline ends. From germline, CDR1 is MNHEY and CDR2 SMNVEV (reference sequence). The CDR3 sequence is 13 residues long. This CDR3 is CASYGVGTYEQYF. CDR3 bases: TGTGCCAGCTATGGCGTTGGCACCTACGAGCAGTACTTC.

The chain links TRBV11-1 to TRBJ2-6; tentative D call: TRBD1 (5 bases). This CDR3 spans 18 amino acids. V was cut by 2 bases and J by 0 bases, with 14 bases left in between. CDR1 is SGHAT, CDR2 FQDESV, per germline (reference sequence). The CDR3 DNA follows: TGTGCCAGCAGCTTAAGTGACAGTAGCATCTCTGGGGCCAACGTCCTGACTTTC. Residues: CASSLSDSSISGANVLTF.

CDR3 protein: CASSNRGVGNEQYF. The CDR3 DNA follows: TGTGCCAGCAGCAATAGGGGGGTAGGGAACGAGCAGTACTTC. The chain recombines TRBV11-2 with TRBJ2-7; D may be TRBD1 or TRBD2 (6 bases each). This CDR3 is built from 14 residues. The V end lost 5 bases, the J end lost 5 bases, and 16 bases lay between the germline ends. The germline V gene encodes CDR1 SGHAT and CDR2 FQNNGV.

The chain is built from TRBV5-4 and TRBJ2-1, with D hard to call. Germline values: CDR1 SGHNT, CDR2 YYREEE (reference sequence). The CDR3 has 12 amino acids. V was trimmed by 0 bases and J by 9 bases, leaving 7 bases between them. This CDR3 is CASSLAEVEQFF. The CDR3, as DNA: TGTGCCAGCAGCTTGGCCGAGGTTGAGCAGTTCTTC.

The V gene is TRBV9, the J gene TRBJ1-4; 11 bases fit TRBD1. Germline V gene lookup returns CDR1 SGDLS and CDR2 YYNGEE. J gave up 7 bases and V 0 bases, and 2 bases lay outside the gene matches. This CDR3 has 15 amino acids. The CDR3 sequence: CASSVEDRGLEKLFF. CDR3 in DNA: TGTGCCAGCAGCGTAGAGGACAGGGGGCTTGAAAAACTGTTTTTT. Variable domain in full (rest from reference TRBV9 and TRBJ1-4): DSGVTQTPKHLITATGQRVTLRCSPRSGDLSVYWYQQSLDQGLQFLIQYYNGEERAKGNILERFSAQQFPDLHSELNLSSLELGDSALYFCASSVEDRGLEKLFFGSGTQLSVL.

The V gene is TRBV27, the J gene TRBJ1-2; 9 nucleotides line up with TRBD1. Germline V CDR1 and CDR2: MNHEY, SMNVEV (reference sequence). The trim removed 2 bases at V and 4 bases at J, leaving 5 bases unmatched. The CDR3 runs 15 residues. In DNA, the CDR3 is TGTGCCAGCAGTTTAGGACAGGGGCTAGGCTATGGCTACACCTTC. Encoded protein: CASSLGQGLGYGYTF.

The rearrangement joins TRBV28 to TRBJ2-7; D not certain. Trimming took 3 bases from V and 4 from J, leaving 10 bases between them. Germline CDR1 MDHEN, CDR2 SYDVKM. CDR3 length: 13 residues. CDR3 in amino acids: CASSFGFLYEQYF. The CDR3 bases are TGTGCCAGCAGTTTTGGGTTCTTGTACGAGCAGTACTTC.

The chain employs TRBV27 and TRBJ2-1, with TRBD2 matching over 12 bases. Germline CDR1 is MNHEY and CDR2 is SMNVEV (reference sequence). This CDR3 spans 16 amino acids. V trimming: 4 bases; J trimming: 2 bases; junction bases outside the gene matches: 3. CDR3 protein: CASSSRTSGTYNEQFF. As DNA, the CDR3 is TGTGCCAGCAGTTCCAGGACTAGCGGGACCTACAATGAGCAGTTCTTC.

The DNA of the CDR3 is TGTGCCAGCAGTCCGGGGGGGCTGGATACGCAGTATTTT. Protein: CASSPGGLDTQYF. This rearrangement joins TRBV6-6 to TRBJ2-3; TRBD2 matches 8 bases. Losses at the gene ends were 5 bases for V and 6 bases for J; bases not matched to a gene: 4. CDR1 and CDR2 (germline): MNHNY, SVGAGI (reference sequence). The CDR3 runs 13 residues.

The CDR3 region is CASSRTRNEQFF. The CDR3 DNA sequence: TGTGCCAGCAGTCGGACTAGGAATGAGCAGTTCTTC. This chain connects TRBV6-5 to TRBJ2-1, with 7 bases lining up with TRBD2. J lost 7 bases, V lost 5 bases, and 2 bases had no gene match. Germline V lookup: CDR1 MNHEY, CDR2 SVGAGI. This CDR3 spans 12 amino acids.

This chain connects TRBV27 to TRBJ1-1; possible D gene TRBD1, 6 bases. The CDR3 consists of 14 residues. Germline-derived CDR1 and CDR2 are MNHEY and SMNVEV (reference sequence). The V end was cut by 6 bases, the J end by 0 bases, with 11 bases between. CDR3: CASRAGVMNTEAFF. The CDR3, as DNA: TGTGCCAGCAGGGCAGGGGTGATGAACACTGAAGCTTTCTTT.

The chain combines TRBV29-1 with TRBJ2-2; D gene ambiguous. V was shortened by 6 bases and J by 3 bases, with 11 bases between the two germline ends. The germline V gene has CDR1 SQVTM and CDR2 ANQGSEA. The CDR3 covers 13 residues. This CDR3 is CSVTDGYTGELFF. The CDR3 nucleotides read TGCAGCGTGACGGACGGGTACACCGGGGAGCTGTTTTTT.

This clone is a singleton in its sample. V and J are TRBV30 and TRBJ2-7, with 9 bases fitting TRBD2. V gave up 1 base and J gave up 1 base; unmatched junction bases: 8. The CDR3 has 16 residues. From germline, CDR1 is GTSNPN and CDR2 SVGIG (reference sequence). The CDR3 sequence: CAWSGNRAGGSYEQYF. The CDR3 coding sequence is TGTGCCTGGAGTGGTAATCGCGCGGGGGGGTCCTACGAGCAGTACTTC.

The chain has TRBV19 and TRBJ1-1, with no clear D. Germline CDR1 reads LNHDA; CDR2 reads SQIVND (reference sequence). The CDR3 loop spans 15 amino acids. V lost 7 bases, J lost 0 bases, and 15 bases lay in between. CDR3: CASTPTPTLNTEAFF. The CDR3 coding sequence is TGTGCCAGTACCCCGACACCGACGCTGAACACTGAAGCTTTCTTT.

The chain is built from TRBV19 and TRBJ1-4, with TRBD1 identical over 7 bases. J gave up 2 bases and V 10 bases, and 7 bases lay outside the gene matches. Germline V gives CDR1 LNHDA, CDR2 SQIVND (reference sequence). The CDR3 has 14 residues. Written as DNA, the CDR3 is TGTGCCACGACAGGGTTCAGCACTAATGAAAAACTGTTTTTT. Its protein product is CATTGFSTNEKLFF.

The gene calls are TRBV7-9 and TRBJ2-7; a weak D match, TRBD1 (5 bases). CDR1 is SEHNR and CDR2 is FQNEAQ in the germline V gene (reference sequence). The CDR3 has 12 amino acids. V lost 5 bases, J lost 6 bases, and 11 bases lay in between. Here the CDR3 reads CASSPTVSEQYF. DNA of the CDR3: TGTGCCAGCAGCCCGACAGTCTCCGAGCAGTACTTC. The full variable domain, in which reference TRBV7-9 and TRBJ2-7 provide the parts outside the CDR3, is DTGVSQNPRHKITKRGQNVTFRCDPISEHNRLYWYRQTLGQGPEFLTYFQNEAQLEKSRLLSDRFSAERPKGSFSTLEIQRTEQGDSAMYLCASSPTVSEQYFGPGTRLTVT.

The V and J genes are TRBV19 and TRBJ2-1, with 13 nucleotides matching TRBD2. Trimming at V came to 10 bases and at J to 0 bases, leaving 12 bases not matched to a gene. CDR3 length: 18 residues. Germline V CDR1 and CDR2: LNHDA, SQIVND (reference sequence). This CDR3 reads CATLGTSGAKSSYNEQFF. In nucleotides, the CDR3 is TGTGCCACTCTCGGGACTAGCGGGGCGAAGAGCTCCTACAATGAGCAGTTCTTC.

The rearrangement uses TRBV2 and TRBJ2-6; D ambiguous. Germline V gene sequence: CDR1 SNHLY, CDR2 FYNNEI. Trimming took 3 bases from V and 0 from J, leaving 6 bases between them. The CDR3 contains 15 residues. CDR3: CASSDSLSGANVLTF. CDR3 coding DNA: TGTGCCAGCAGTGATTCCCTCTCTGGGGCCAACGTCCTGACTTTC. Combining the CDR3 with reference TRBV2 and TRBJ2-6 gives the whole variable domain EPEVTQTPSHQVTQMGQEVILRCVPISNHLYFYWYRQILGQKVEFLVSFYNNEISEKSEIFDDQFSVERPDGSNFTLKIRSTKLEDSAMYFCASSDSLSGANVLTFGAGSRLTVL.